The following is a TCR beta chain sequence with its context. This specimen comes from a study of OX40 agonist ivuxolimab in advanced cancers. Blood draws occurred at baseline, cycle 4 day 1, and cycle 7 day 1. Generated by immunoSEQ multiplex PCR, the TCRdb table keeps only in-frame clones and is missing some. Among approximately 90,000 clones listed, 91% were seen once. The CDR3 covers 14 residues. J gave up 6 bases and V 4 bases, and 9 bases lay outside the gene matches. Per the germline V gene, CDR1 is GTSNPN and CDR2 is SVGIG (reference sequence). This chain uses TRBV30 with TRBJ1-5, with 7 nucleotides matching TRBD1. This clonotype was obtained from an adult with an advanced solid tumor such as melanoma, head and neck, liver or kidney cancer. The sequenced sample was CD4+ or CD8+ T cells sorted from blood, obtained in a trial of the OX40 agonist ivuxolimab. CDR3 region: CAWTWGQHGQPQHF. CDR3 DNA sequence: TGTGCCTGGACATGGGGACAGCACGGTCAGCCCCAGCATTTT.